The text below deals with one T cell receptor (beta chain). Sequenced by immunoSEQ multiplex PCR; TCRdb stores in-frame clones only, minus some. The data contain about 50,000 clones, roughly 89% of them singletons. This specimen comes from a study of PD-1 blockade in classical Hodgkin lymphoma. Indicated time point: cycle 4 day 1 (C4D1), after 6 weeks of nivolumab. Brentuximab vedotin exposure varied among the patients, all of whom had relapsed after autologous stem cell transplantation. This TCR was sampled from a human donor with classical Hodgkin lymphoma. The sample was peripheral blood mononuclear cells (PBMCs), taken before the fourth cycle of nivolumab.

CDR3 coding DNA: TGCGCCAGCGGCCAGGCAGTCGCGAACACTGAAGCTTTCTTT. Translating gives CASGQAVANTEAFF. The chain uses TRBV5-1 and TRBJ1-1; D is ambiguous. This CDR3 spans 14 amino acids. V dropped 7 bases and J dropped 1 base, with 14 bases sitting between them. CDR1 is SGHRS, CDR2 YFSETQ, per germline. Full variable domain (remainder filled in from reference TRBV5-1 and TRBJ1-1): KAGVTQTPRYLIKTRGQQVTLSCSPISGHRSVSWYQQTPGQGLQFLFEYFSETQRNKGNFPGRFSGRQFSNSRSEMNVSTLELGDSALYLCASGQAVANTEAFFGQGTRLTVV.